This TCR beta chain was obtained from a study of molecular identifiers for immune sequencing clone quantification. Preparation of naive CD8 libraries involved roughly 20,000 to 1,100,000 sorted cells and 10%, 30% or 50% RNA. Using a CD8+CD4-CCR7+CD45RA+ phenotype, naive CD8 T cells were sorted. Concerning this clonotype itself: A junction end diverges from the germline sequence, so it may reflect a read error.

Both previously described methods and listed TCR primers were employed to make bulk TCR libraries. TCRdb independently ran MiXCR on the PCR reads; one entry per CDR3 protein. The repertoire holds just under 650,000 distinct CDR3 sequences, with about 20% as singletons. The origin of this receptor is a human donor in good health. Some libraries in this study had Jurkat cell RNA spiked in. The sample taken for sequencing was naive CD8+ T cells from blood, with Jurkat cell RNA spiked in. Subset defined: FACS-sorted CD8+CD4-CCR7+CD45RA+ naive T cells.

In DNA form, the CDR3 reads TGTGCTAGTGGTTTGCTGACCACACTCAACACCGGGGAGCCGTTTTTT. Encoded protein: CASGLLTTLNTGEPFF. The J gene is TRBJ2-2, the V gene TRBV12-5, with D maybe TRBD2 (5 bases). The CDR3 consists of 16 residues. CDR1 and CDR2 (germline): LGHNT, FRNRAP. Combining the CDR3 with reference TRBV12-5 and TRBJ2-2 gives the whole variable domain DARVTQTPRHKVTEMGQEVTMRCQPILGHNTVFWYRQTMMQGLELLAYFRNRAPLDDSGMPKDRFSAEMPDATLATLKIQPSEPRDSAVYFCASGLLTTLNTGEPFFGEGSRLTVL.